One and the same sample provided the 26 T cell receptor beta chains below, sequenced in a study of blood T cell repertoires in COVID-19 (dated by TCRdb to the early 2020s). The library was produced with the immunoSEQ multiplex PCR assay. TCRdb retrieved this table from immuneACCESS and kept in-frame rearrangements only. Not all clones are present; in checked studies, unresolved V genes account for under half, and no reason is known for the remainder. The sample has 90,000 to 100,000 clones on record, roughly 89% of them singletons. In total, the top ten clones hold 15% to 20% of the sample. The specimen sequenced was peripheral blood. The receptors stem from a woman between 55 and 75 years old with COVID-19, enrolled during active disease.

This clone was seen once. The chain joins TRBV29-1 to TRBJ1-1; TRBD1 matches 8 bases. The CDR3 contains 12 residues. V was pared by 6 bases and J by 10 bases, with 10 bases of the junction left unmatched. CDR1 and CDR2 from the germline V gene are SQVTM and ANQGSEA. CDR3 residues: CSVSTGERAAFF. DNA for the CDR3: TGCAGCGTCTCGACAGGGGAGAGGGCAGCTTTCTTT. The entire variable domain, with the rest obtained from reference TRBV29-1 and TRBJ1-1, is as follows: SAVISQKPSRDICQRGTSLTIQCQVDSQVTMMFWYRQQPGQSLTLIATANQGSEATYESGFVIDKFPISRPNLTFSTLTVSNMSPEDSSIYLCSVSTGERAAFFGQGTRLTVV.

The chain couples TRBV6-6 to TRBJ1-5; 8 positions match TRBD1. V trimming: 4 bases; J trimming: 2 bases; junction bases outside the gene matches: 4. The CDR3 contains 15 residues. From germline, CDR1 is MNHNY and CDR2 SVGAGI (reference sequence). CDR3 protein: CASSLTGDGNQPQHF. CDR3 DNA sequence: TGTGCCAGCAGTTTGACAGGGGATGGCAATCAGCCCCAGCATTTT.

This chain connects TRBV27 to TRBJ1-4, with D tentatively TRBD1 (6 bases). The germline V and J ends were trimmed by 7 bases and 7 bases, with 22 bases remaining between them. In germline, CDR1 is MNHEY, CDR2 SMNVEV (reference sequence). The length of the CDR3 is 16 residues. The CDR3 region has the DNA TGTGCCAGCACCATTAGGGGGGGCGGGGGACGTGAAAAACTGTTTTTT. Its translation: CASTIRGGGGREKLFF.

The gene calls are TRBV7-2 and TRBJ1-1; 7 bases map to TRBD1. Trimming removed 4 bases from V and 4 bases from J; junction bases left unmatched: 6. This CDR3 has 14 residues. Germline loops: CDR1 SGHTA, CDR2 FQGNSA. CDR3 nucleotides: TGTGCCAGCAGCTACCGACAGGGTAGCACTGAAGCTTTCTTT. Protein: CASSYRQGSTEAFF. The variable domain in full, with the rest retrieved from reference TRBV7-2 and TRBJ1-1, is GAGVSQSPSNKVTEKGKDVELRCDPISGHTALYWYRQSLGQGLEFLIYFQGNSAPDKSGLPSDRFSAERTGGSVSTLTIQRTQQEDSAVYLCASSYRQGSTEAFFGQGTRLTVV.

This rearrangement joins TRBV7-2 to TRBJ2-2; 7 bases match TRBD1. V lost 5 bases, J lost 6 bases, and 15 bases stayed unmatched. This CDR3 region has 17 residues. CDR1 and CDR2 (germline): SGHTA, FQGNSA. The DNA of the CDR3 is TGTGCCAGCAGCCCTACCCCGGGACCTCAGGGGGCCGGGGAGCTGTTTTTT. Translating gives CASSPTPGPQGAGELFF.

This chain joins TRBV3-1 (or the pseudogene TRBV3-2) and TRBJ2-7; 11 bases agree with TRBD2. V gave up 6 bases and J gave up 6 bases; unmatched junction bases: 13. The CDR3 is 16 amino acids. Germline V gene lookup returns CDR1 LGHDT and CDR2 YNNKEL (reference sequence). In DNA form, the CDR3 reads TGTGCCAGCAGTCGGGGCTTTAGCGGGGGGGCCTTCGAGCAGTACTTC. Translation: CASSRGFSGGAFEQYF.

This clone was found a few times. V is TRBV2 and J is TRBJ2-7; TRBD1 is a possible D gene (5 bases). The CDR3 loop spans 15 amino acids. Looked up from germline, CDR1 is SNHLY and CDR2 is FYNNEI. Deletions cut 6 bases from V and 4 bases from J, with 19 bases between. CDR3 DNA: TGTGCCAGCAGCAGACCAGGGAATCTGTTATACGAGCAGTACTTC. The encoded protein is CASSRPGNLLYEQYF.

Comments on this clone: At the DNA level, this CDR3 is encoded by other sequences in the same sample as well. The chain is built from TRBV9 and TRBJ1-3; TRBD1 might be the D (5 bases). Germline V gene data show CDR1 as SGDLS and CDR2 as YYNGEE. Deletions cut 2 bases from V and 4 bases from J, with 10 bases between. This CDR3 has 14 residues. In DNA, the CDR3 is TGTGCCAGCAGCGTTGGGGCTGCCGGAAACACCATATATTTT. This encodes CASSVGAAGNTIYF.

The chain joins TRBV5-8 to TRBJ1-5; tentative D call: TRBD1 (5 bases). The germline CDR1 and CDR2 sequences are SGHTS and YDEGEE. V shed 7 bases and J shed 7 bases, with 12 bases lying between them. The CDR3 contains 12 residues. CDR3 amino acids: CASGRGYQPQHF. The CDR3 bases are TGTGCCAGCGGGCGGGGGTACCAGCCCCAGCATTTT.

This chain uses TRBV6-2 or TRBV6-3 with TRBJ2-3; tentatively, D is TRBD1 (5 bases). Deletions cut 6 bases from V and 6 bases from J, with 19 bases between. The germline V gene has CDR1 MNHEY and CDR2 SVGEGT. The CDR3 runs 15 residues. The CDR3 spells CASSTSQGYRDTQYF. The DNA of the CDR3 is TGTGCCAGCAGCACATCCCAGGGCTACAGGGATACGCAGTATTTT.

This clone showed up just a few times. This chain links TRBV5-4 with TRBJ1-1; TRBD1 might be the D (6 bases). The CDR3 contains 17 residues. From germline, CDR1 is SGHNT and CDR2 YYREEE (reference sequence). The V end was cut by 0 bases, the J end by 1 base, with 16 bases between. The CDR3 loop reads CASSLGGRGPSNTEAFF. DNA of the CDR3: TGTGCCAGCAGCTTGGGGGGCAGGGGTCCTTCGAACACTGAAGCTTTCTTT.

V usage is TRBV5-1 and J usage is TRBJ1-4; maybe TRBD1 (5 bases). CDR3 length: 16 amino acids. Germline-derived CDR1 and CDR2 are SGHRS and YFSETQ. The V end was cut by 5 bases, the J end by 11 bases, with 25 bases between. CDR3 region: CASRENLRATSNKLFF. DNA of the CDR3: TGCGCCAGCAGGGAAAACCTCAGGGCAACATCGAATAAACTGTTTTTT.

The DNA for the CDR3 is TGTGCCACCAGTGATTCGAGAACGACGGGGAACACCGGGGAGCTGTTTTTT. Protein sequence: CATSDSRTTGNTGELFF. This chain connects TRBV24-1 to TRBJ2-2; D uncertain. The CDR3 spans 17 residues. Germline loops: CDR1 KGHDR, CDR2 SFDVKD. Between the trimmed V and J ends, which lost 2 bases and 1 base, there was a span of 13 bases.

The chain carries TRBV4-1 and TRBJ2-5; tentative D call: TRBD2 (6 bases). Trimming removed 2 bases from V and 4 bases from J, with 17 bases in between. The CDR3 is 16 amino acids. Germline V gene data show CDR1 as MGHRA and CDR2 as YSYEKL. CDR3 coding DNA: TGCGCCAGCAGCCAAAAAGGTGCGGGGTCTGGAGAGACCCAGTACTTC. Translated, it gives CASSQKGAGSGETQYF.

CDR3 DNA sequence: TGCGCCAGCAGCTCAAGACAGGGCCCCACAGATACGCAGTATTTT. Translating it yields CASSSRQGPTDTQYF. The chain links TRBV5-1 to TRBJ2-3; 7 nucleotides agree with TRBD1. With V trimmed by 3 bases and J by 2 bases, 6 bases remained unmatched. Germline V gives CDR1 SGHRS, CDR2 YFSETQ. The CDR3 sequence is 15 residues long.

The chain recombines TRBV4-2 with TRBJ2-7; D call uncertain. This CDR3 is 15 amino acids long. Germline V gene lookup returns CDR1 LGHNA and CDR2 YNFKEQ. The V gene lost 0 bases and the J gene lost 0 bases, with 9 bases spanning the gap. The CDR3 DNA is TGTGCCAGCAGCCAAGACCCTGCGGCCTCCTACGAGCAGTACTTC. Protein sequence: CASSQDPAASYEQYF.

The CDR3 reads CASSLRGRGNSPLHF. Here the CDR3 DNA reads TGTGCCAGCAGCTTAAGGGGCAGGGGGAACTCACCCCTCCACTTT. V gene TRBV7-3 combines with J gene TRBJ1-6; 7 nucleotides agree with TRBD1. From germline, CDR1 is SGHTA and CDR2 FQGTGA. CDR3 length: 15 residues. Trimming cost V 1 base and J 10 bases; bases outside gene matches: 7. Full variable domain (outside the CDR3, taken from reference TRBV7-3 and TRBJ1-6): GAGVSQTPSNKVTEKGKYVELRCDPISGHTALYWYRQSLGQGPEFLIYFQGTGAADDSGLPNDRFFAVRPEGSVSTLKIQRTERGDSAVYLCASSLRGRGNSPLHFGNGTRLTVT.

The rearrangement links TRBV5-1 to TRBJ2-7; TRBD1 matches 10 bases. There are 14 residues in the CDR3. V shed 6 bases and J 4 bases; nucleotides not matched to a gene: 7. Germline CDR1 SGHRS, CDR2 YFSETQ. The CDR3: CASKPGQGSYEQYF. The DNA of the CDR3 is TGCGCCAGCAAACCGGGACAGGGGAGTTACGAGCAGTACTTC. The entire variable domain, with the rest obtained from reference TRBV5-1 and TRBJ2-7, is as follows: KAGVTQTPRYLIKTRGQQVTLSCSPISGHRSVSWYQQTPGQGLQFLFEYFSETQRNKGNFPGRFSGRQFSNSRSEMNVSTLELGDSALYLCASKPGQGSYEQYFGPGTRLTVT.

The gene calls are TRBV5-1 and TRBJ2-2; 9 bases agree with TRBD1. Per germline, CDR1 SGHRS and CDR2 YFSETQ. This CDR3 is 16 amino acids long. Trimming at V came to 1 base and at J to 2 bases, leaving 3 bases not matched to a gene. The CDR3 here is CASSLMGQGNTGELFF. Here the CDR3 DNA reads TGCGCCAGCAGCTTGATGGGACAGGGCAACACCGGGGAGCTGTTTTTT.

This clone has only a few counts. This rearrangement joins TRBV6-5 to TRBJ1-6; D remains unclear. Trimming removed 2 bases from V and 10 bases from J, with 18 bases in between. The CDR3 consists of 16 residues. Germline V gene lookup returns CDR1 MNHEY and CDR2 SVGAGI. CDR3 loop: CASSYVPVRLGSPLHF. The CDR3 region has the DNA TGTGCCAGCAGTTACGTGCCGGTTCGACTTGGCTCACCCCTCCACTTT.

The CDR3 region is CASSRRAGGNYGYTF. In nucleotides, the CDR3 is TGTGCCAGCAGCCGCCGGGCAGGGGGTAACTATGGCTACACCTTC. The chain links TRBV3-1 (or the pseudogene TRBV3-2) to TRBJ1-2; TRBD1 matches at 7 bases. CDR3 length: 15 amino acids. J lost 1 base, V lost 4 bases, and 6 bases had no gene match. CDR1 and CDR2 from the germline V gene are LGHDT and YNNKEL (reference sequence).

The genes are TRBV7-2 and TRBJ2-7, with TRBD1 as a possible D gene (8 bases). The CDR3 totals 18 residues. CDR1 is SGHTA and CDR2 is FQGNSA in the germline V gene. V lost 2 bases and J lost 5, with 25 bases in between. The CDR3 loop is CASSLRAGDRGGLNEQYF. The CDR3 nucleotides are TGTGCCAGCAGCTTACGTGCGGGCGACAGGGGAGGGTTAAACGAGCAGTACTTC.

The genes are TRBV6-5 and TRBJ2-3, with TRBD2 matching over 7 bases. In germline, CDR1 is MNHEY, CDR2 SVGAGI. V was clipped by 2 bases and J by 3 bases; unmatched bases: 5. The length of the CDR3 is 15 residues. CDR3 coding DNA: TGTGCCAGCAGTTACGTGGGGGAGGGAACAGATACGCAGTATTTT. It translates to CASSYVGEGTDTQYF.

This clone was picked up one time. V gene TRBV19 combines with J gene TRBJ1-1; 10 bases fit TRBD1. This CDR3 has 15 amino acids. The J segment lost 5 bases and the V segment lost 3 bases, leaving 6 bases of the junction unmatched. Germline CDR1 LNHDA, CDR2 SQIVND (reference sequence). In DNA, the CDR3 is TGTGCCAGTAGTATTTCGGGACAGGGGAGGACTGAAGCTTTCTTT. Encoded protein: CASSISGQGRTEAFF.

The chain is built from TRBV7-2 and TRBJ1-5, with D possibly matching TRBD1 (6 bases). Trimming stripped 8 bases from V and 3 bases from J, with 17 bases between. The germline V gene encodes CDR1 SGHTA and CDR2 FQGNSA. This CDR3 is 15 amino acids long. CDR3 in amino acids: CASSLNGQPNQPQHF. CDR3 sequence (DNA): TGTGCCAGCTCGTTAAATGGACAGCCCAATCAGCCCCAGCATTTT.

This chain uses TRBV4-1 with TRBJ2-5, with D possibly being TRBD1 (5 bases). In germline, CDR1 is MGHRA, CDR2 YSYEKL. V dropped 0 bases and J dropped 2 bases, with 10 bases sitting between them. The CDR3 is 15 amino acids. Here the CDR3 reads CASSQDQGYQETQYF. DNA of the CDR3: TGCGCCAGCAGCCAAGATCAGGGCTATCAAGAGACCCAGTACTTC.